This T cell receptor beta chain was identified during a study of T cells after yellow fever vaccination. 5'RACE template switching generated TCR cDNA, adding a universal primer site and UMIs. MiXCR, run by TCRdb on the 5' RACE reads, gives a single entry per CDR3 protein. The table has a few hundred thousand distinct CDR3 sequences, over 5% seen once. Trimming cost V 5 bases and J 3 bases, with 11 bases left between them. CDR3 size: 14 residues. CDR1 is PRHDT and CDR2 is FYEKMQ in the germline V gene (reference sequence). This clonotype was detected only a few times. The rearrangement uses TRBV13 and TRBJ1-5, with D perhaps matching TRBD1 (6 bases). This sequence was found in a man aged 25-45 years who received the YFV17D yellow fever vaccine. Sequencing used PBMCs, obtained 5 days after the yellow fever booster vaccination. The CDR3, as DNA: TGTGCCAGCAGCCATTGGGGGCCCAATCAGCCCCAGCATTTT. It is translated as CASSHWGPNQPQHF. The complete variable domain, with remaining parts taken from reference TRBV13 and TRBJ1-5, reads AAGVIQSPRHLIKEKRETATLKCYPIPRHDTVYWYQQGPGQDPQFLISFYEKMQSDKGSIPDRFSAQQFSDYHSELNMSSLELGDSALYFCASSHWGPNQPQHFGDGTRLSIL.